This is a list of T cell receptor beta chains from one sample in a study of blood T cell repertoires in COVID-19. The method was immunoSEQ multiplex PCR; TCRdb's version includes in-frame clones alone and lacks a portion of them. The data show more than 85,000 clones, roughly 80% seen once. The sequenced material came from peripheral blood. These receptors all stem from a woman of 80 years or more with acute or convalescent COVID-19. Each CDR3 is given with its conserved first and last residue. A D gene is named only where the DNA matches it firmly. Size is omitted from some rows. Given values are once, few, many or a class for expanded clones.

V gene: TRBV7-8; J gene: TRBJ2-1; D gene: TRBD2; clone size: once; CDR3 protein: CASSSGLAGLSSYNEQFF; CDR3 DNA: TGTGCCAGCAGCTCGGGACTAGCGGGATTGAGCTCCTACAATGAGCAGTTCTTC
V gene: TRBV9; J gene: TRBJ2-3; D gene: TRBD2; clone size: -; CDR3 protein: CASSVGREGRHTQYF; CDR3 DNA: TGTGCCAGCAGCGTAGGGCGGGAGGGCCGTCATACGCAGTATTTT
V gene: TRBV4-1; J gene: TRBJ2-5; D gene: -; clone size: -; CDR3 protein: CASSQAQGLGQETQYF; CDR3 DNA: TGCGCCAGCAGCCAAGCCCAGGGGCTTGGGCAAGAGACCCAGTACTTC
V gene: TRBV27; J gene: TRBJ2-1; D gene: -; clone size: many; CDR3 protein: CASSLSVSGYNEQFF; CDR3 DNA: TGTGCCAGCAGTTTATCTGTTAGCGGCTACAATGAGCAGTTCTTC
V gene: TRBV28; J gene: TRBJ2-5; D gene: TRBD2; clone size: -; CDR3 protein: CASSRGTSGYQETQYF; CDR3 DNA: TGTGCCAGCAGCCGCGGGACTAGCGGGTACCAAGAGACCCAGTACTTC
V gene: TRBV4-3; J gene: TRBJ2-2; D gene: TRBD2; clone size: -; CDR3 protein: CASSPAAGATGELFF; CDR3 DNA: TGCGCCAGCAGCCCTGCAGCGGGAGCAACCGGGGAGCTGTTTTTT
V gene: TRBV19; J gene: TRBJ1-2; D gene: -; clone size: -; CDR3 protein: CAIESGYGYTF; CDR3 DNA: TGTGCCATAGAATCAGGTTATGGCTACACCTTC
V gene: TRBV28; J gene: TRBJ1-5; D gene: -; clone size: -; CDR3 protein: CASREQVGPQHF; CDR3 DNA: TGTGCCAGCAGGGAACAGGTAGGGCCCCAGCATTTT
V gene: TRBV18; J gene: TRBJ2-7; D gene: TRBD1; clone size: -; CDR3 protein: CASSRAGGSYEQYF; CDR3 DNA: TGTGCCAGCTCACGTGCAGGGGGCTCCTACGAGCAGTACTTC
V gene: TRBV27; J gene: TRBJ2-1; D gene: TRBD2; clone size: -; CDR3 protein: CASSPILAGGPRNEQFF; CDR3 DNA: TGTGCCAGCAGTCCCATCCTAGCGGGAGGGCCCAGAAATGAGCAGTTCTTC
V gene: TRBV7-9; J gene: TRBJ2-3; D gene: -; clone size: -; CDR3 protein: CASSSLVAPSTDTQYF; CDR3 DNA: TGTGCCAGCAGCTCGCTGGTAGCACCGAGCACAGATACGCAGTATTTT
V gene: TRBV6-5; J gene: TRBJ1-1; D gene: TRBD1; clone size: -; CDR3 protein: CASSLQGWTEAFF; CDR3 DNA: TGTGCCAGCAGCCTACAGGGGTGGACTGAAGCTTTCTTT
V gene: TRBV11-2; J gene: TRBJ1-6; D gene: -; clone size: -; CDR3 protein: CASSLGYGSPLHF; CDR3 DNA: TGTGCCAGCAGCTTAGGTTACGGTTCACCCCTCCACTTT
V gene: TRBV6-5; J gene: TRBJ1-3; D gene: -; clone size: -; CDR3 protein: CASRFGNSGNTIYF; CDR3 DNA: TGTGCCAGCAGGTTCGGGAACTCTGGAAACACCATATATTTT
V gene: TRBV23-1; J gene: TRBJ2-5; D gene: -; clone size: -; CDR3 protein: CVPVSETQYF; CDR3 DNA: TGCGTACCAGTATCAGAGACCCAGTACTTC
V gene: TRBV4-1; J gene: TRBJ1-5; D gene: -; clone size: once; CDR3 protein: CASSQDRLSNQPQHF; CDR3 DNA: TGCGCCAGCAGCCAAGATCGTTTGAGCAATCAGCCCCAGCATTTT
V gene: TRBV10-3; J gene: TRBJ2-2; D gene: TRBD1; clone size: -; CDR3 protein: CATNRDSAGSVSNTGELFF; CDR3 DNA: TGTGCCACCAACCGGGACAGCGCCGGGTCGGTATCAAACACCGGGGAGCTGTTTTTT
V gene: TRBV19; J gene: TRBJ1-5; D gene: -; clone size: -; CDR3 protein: CASSMQDIRKSSNQPQHF; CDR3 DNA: TGTGCCAGTAGTATGCAGGACATACGAAAAAGTAGCAATCAGCCCCAGCATTTT
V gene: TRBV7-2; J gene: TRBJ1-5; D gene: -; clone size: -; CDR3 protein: CASSVRQDQPQHF; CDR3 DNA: TGTGCCAGCAGCGTGAGACAGGACCAGCCCCAGCATTTT
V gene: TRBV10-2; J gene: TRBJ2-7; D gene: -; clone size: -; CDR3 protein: CASSEHGSGSYEQYF; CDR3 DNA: TGCGCCAGCAGTGAGCATGGGAGTGGCTCCTACGAGCAGTACTTC
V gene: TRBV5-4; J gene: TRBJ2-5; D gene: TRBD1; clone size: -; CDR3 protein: CASSQTGVETQYF; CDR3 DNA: TGTGCCAGCAGCCAGACAGGGGTAGAGACCCAGTACTTC
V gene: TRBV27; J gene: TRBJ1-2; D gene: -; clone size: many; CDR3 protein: CASSLGREYGYTF; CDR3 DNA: TGTGCCAGCAGTTTAGGGAGGGAGTATGGCTACACCTTC
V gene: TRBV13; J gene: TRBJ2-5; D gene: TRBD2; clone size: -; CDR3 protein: CASSFSLAGGLQETQYF; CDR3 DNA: TGTGCCAGCAGCTTTTCGTTGGCGGGAGGGCTCCAAGAGACCCAGTACTTC
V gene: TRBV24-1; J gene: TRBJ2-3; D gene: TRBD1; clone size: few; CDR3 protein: CATSDLRGQGSSDTQYF; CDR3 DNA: TGTGCCACCAGTGATTTGAGGGGACAGGGGTCGTCAGATACGCAGTATTTT
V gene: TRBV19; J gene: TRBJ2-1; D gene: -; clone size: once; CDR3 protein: CASSGGPAASYNEQFF; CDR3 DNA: TGTGCCAGTAGTGGCGGTCCAGCGGCATCCTACAATGAGCAGTTCTTC
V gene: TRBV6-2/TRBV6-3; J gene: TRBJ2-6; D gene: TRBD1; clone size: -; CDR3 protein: CASSIRGQGLSGANVLTF; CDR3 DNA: TGTGCCAGCAGCATAAGGGGACAGGGCCTCTCTGGGGCCAACGTCCTGACTTTC
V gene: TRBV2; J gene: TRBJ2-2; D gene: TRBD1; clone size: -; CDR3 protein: CAAVAAGGPNTGELFF; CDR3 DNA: TGTGCCGCCGTGGCCGCAGGGGGACCGAACACCGGGGAGCTGTTTTTT
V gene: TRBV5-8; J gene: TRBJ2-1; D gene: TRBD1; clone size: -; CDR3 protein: CASSFRRGLYNEQFF; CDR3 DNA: TGTGCCAGCAGCTTCCGCAGGGGGCTATACAATGAGCAGTTCTTC
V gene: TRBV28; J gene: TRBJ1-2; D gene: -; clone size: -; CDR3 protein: CASQAPGRDGYTF; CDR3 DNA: TGTGCCAGTCAGGCGCCAGGCCGTGATGGCTACACCTTC
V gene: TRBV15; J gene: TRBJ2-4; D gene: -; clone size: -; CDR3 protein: CATSRELAGGNIQYF; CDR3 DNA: TGTGCCACCAGCAGGGAACTAGCAGGGGGAAACATTCAGTACTTC
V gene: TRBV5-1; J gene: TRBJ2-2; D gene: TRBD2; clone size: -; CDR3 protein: CASSSGLAATGELFF; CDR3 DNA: TGCGCCAGCAGCTCCGGACTAGCGGCCACCGGGGAGCTGTTTTTT
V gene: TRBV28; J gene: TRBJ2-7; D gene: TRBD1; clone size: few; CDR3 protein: CASISTGTGAYEQYF; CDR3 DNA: TGTGCCAGCATTTCAACCGGGACAGGCGCCTACGAGCAGTACTTC
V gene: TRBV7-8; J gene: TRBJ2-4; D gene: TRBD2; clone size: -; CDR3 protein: CASSPGLAGAANIQYF; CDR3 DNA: TGTGCCAGCAGCCCGGGACTAGCGGGAGCAGCAAACATTCAGTACTTC
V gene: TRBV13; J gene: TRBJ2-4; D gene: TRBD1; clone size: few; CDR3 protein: CASAYRGGNIQYF; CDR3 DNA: TGTGCCAGCGCCTACAGGGGTGGAAACATTCAGTACTTC
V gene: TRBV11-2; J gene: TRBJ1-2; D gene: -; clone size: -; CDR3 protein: CASSLEGGFSNYGYTF; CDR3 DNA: TGTGCCAGCAGCTTAGAAGGGGGTTTTTCTAACTATGGCTACACCTTC
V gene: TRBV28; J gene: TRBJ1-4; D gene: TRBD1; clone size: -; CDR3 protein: CASKVATGNEKLFF; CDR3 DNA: TGTGCCAGCAAGGTAGCGACAGGGAATGAAAAACTGTTTTTT
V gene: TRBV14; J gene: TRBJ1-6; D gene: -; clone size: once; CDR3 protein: CASSQVSSPLHF; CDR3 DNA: TGTGCCAGCAGCCAAGTGAGCTCACCCCTCCACTTT
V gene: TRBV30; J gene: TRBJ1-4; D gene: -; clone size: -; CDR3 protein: CAWSVGRANEKLFF; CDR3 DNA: TGTGCCTGGAGTGTGGGGAGGGCTAATGAAAAACTGTTTTTT
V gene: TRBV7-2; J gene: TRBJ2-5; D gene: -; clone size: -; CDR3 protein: CASSLDYGQETQYF; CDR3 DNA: TGTGCCAGCAGCTTAGATTACGGTCAAGAGACCCAGTACTTC
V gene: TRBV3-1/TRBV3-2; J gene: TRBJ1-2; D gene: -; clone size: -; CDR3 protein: CASSQSGADAYTF; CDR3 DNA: TGTGCCAGCAGCCAATCTGGGGCGGACGCTTACACCTTC
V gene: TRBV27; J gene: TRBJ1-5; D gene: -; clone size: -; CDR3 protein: CASSLRGGGNQPQHF; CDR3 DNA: TGTGCCAGCAGTTTACGGGGGGGCGGCAATCAGCCCCAGCATTTT
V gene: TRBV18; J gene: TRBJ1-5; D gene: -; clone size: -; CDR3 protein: CASSRSGDQPQHF; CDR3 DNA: TGTGCCAGCTCACGCTCCGGGGATCAGCCCCAGCATTTT
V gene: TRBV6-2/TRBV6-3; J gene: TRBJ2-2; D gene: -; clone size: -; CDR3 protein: CASSYRAGGYGELFF; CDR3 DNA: TGTGCCAGCAGTTACCGTGCAGGGGGGTACGGGGAGCTGTTTTTT
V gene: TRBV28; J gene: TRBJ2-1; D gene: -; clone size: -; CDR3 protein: CASKPGYNEQFF; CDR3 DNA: TGTGCCAGCAAACCGGGCTACAATGAGCAGTTCTTC